This T cell receptor (beta chain) stems from a study of T cell responses to AZD1222 COVID-19 vaccine (dated by TCRdb to 2020 to 2023). The study in broad terms: AZD1222 recipients with second doses at about 4 weeks or about 12 weeks were pooled, because spike-specific TCR depth and breadth did not differ between schedules. Trial participants were enrolled by age into 18-55, 56-69 and 70-plus year subgroups, with about 150, 28 and 57 TCR-sequenced participants respectively. A total of just over 230 trial participants underwent TCR sequencing, of whom 200 to 220 received two doses of AZD1222 and some 26 received two doses of the MenACWY control vaccine. Results the study describes overall, beyond this receptor: After two AZD1222 doses, both the breadth and the depth of spike-specific TCRs were significantly higher than at day 0 and than in MenACWY recipients. Conclusions about previously exposed vaccinees are limited because only six or seven AZD1222 recipients were SARS-CoV-2 seropositive at baseline. In the small 56-69-year group, the increase in depth fell short of significance, most likely because of low power. Because no samples from the day 14 peak response were available, repertoires could be characterized only after the peak T cell response. Participants were mostly white British, with more females than males. The authors suggested clonal diversity may have been underestimated. The vaccine-associated CD4 TCRs covered the entire spike protein, and the dominant responses fell in regions 160-218 and 743-854. Reportedly, close to half of the unique spike-specific TCRs recognized epitopes lying outside the regions that are mutated in the B.1.351 and B.1.1.7 variants.

The CDR3 regions of human TCRbeta chains were analyzed by immunosequencing. On the study's bioinformatics: TCRs in the repertoires were compared against a reference library of SARS-CoV-2-specific TCRs that had been generated with the MIRA antigen-specificity platform. Breadth was defined as the fraction of unique TCRs that were SARS-CoV-2-associated, and depth was defined as the fraction of total T cells that were SARS-CoV-2-associated. Each spike-specific TCR was assigned to its reactive spike region and to a CD4 or CD8 class using the MIRA data. Log10-transformed breadth and depth values were compared by one-way ANOVA with Sidak's multiple comparisons tests. TCRdb obtained this table from immuneACCESS and retained in-frame rearrangements with V and J assigned. These tables miss some clones; where compared with another copy, unresolved V genes account for less than half of the shortfall, and the remainder is unexplained. V and J calls and clone size are those listed in that table; D and trimming were worked out from the DNA. The sample yields approximately 82,000 clones; more than 90% were counted once. The leading ten clones occupy roughly 5.6% of the sample.

The CDR1 and CDR2 encoded by the germline V gene are SNHLY and FYNNEI. Relative to germline, V is 4 bases shorter and J is 1 base shorter, with 10 bases between their ends. The cysteine opens and the phenylalanine closes a CDR3 of 14 amino acids. The CDR3 DNA has 42 bases and is translated from base 1. The time point label corresponds to: baseline before first vaccination. The vaccinee samples were drawn from two UK trials, COV001 and COV002, one of which was a single-blind randomized controlled phase 2/3 trial testing AZD1222 (ChAdOx1 nCoV-19) in healthy adults. Trial participant PBMC samples were collected at day 0 and day 28 after the second dose for TCRbeta chain sequencing. As to this clone: Its cognate antigen has yet to be identified. The record has no base qualities; no much larger clone is one base away.

This specimen consisted of peripheral blood, obtained on day 0 of AZD1222 vaccination. Recombination joined TRBV2 with TRBJ2-5, with an unclear D gene assignment. The TCR was taken from an adult in good health. The CDR3 has the sequence CASSGLSSQETQYF. The DNA reads as follows: TGTGCCAGCAGTGGGTTGAGTTCCCAAGAGACCCAGTACTTC.